The clone carrying this T cell receptor (beta chain) was recorded many times. Antigen unknown. Using RNA transcripts as the source, TCR beta CDR3 regions were amplified. HTBI primers were used for first-round RT-PCR of the TCR CDR3. TCRdb re-called the multiplex PCR reads through MiXCR, storing one row per CDR3 protein. Of approximately 430,000 distinct CDR3 sequences listed, roughly 14% were seen once; the top ten hold around 13%. This entry is derived from a study of T cells in Graves' hyperthyroidism and ophthalmopathy. Study-level results: Most clonotypes that expanded in the thyroid above 0.001 also showed up in blood.

This CDR3 is 12 amino acids long. V gave up 3 bases and J gave up 5 bases, with 7 bases separating them. Disease duration was under 3 months in the ophthalmopathy patients, who also had a Clinical Activity Score of at least 3 and a NOSPECS grade of at least 4. Exclusions: uncontrolled infection, other autoimmune disease, pregnancy, lactation. The sequencing sample was made of blood. V gene TRBV12-3 or TRBV12-4 combines with J gene TRBJ1-1; D gene unclear. The TCR was taken from a man between 18 and 35 years old with Graves' ophthalmopathy. The CDR3 DNA follows: TGTGCCAGCAGTTTTCTTATGACTGAAGCTTTCTTT. This sequence encodes CASSFLMTEAFF.